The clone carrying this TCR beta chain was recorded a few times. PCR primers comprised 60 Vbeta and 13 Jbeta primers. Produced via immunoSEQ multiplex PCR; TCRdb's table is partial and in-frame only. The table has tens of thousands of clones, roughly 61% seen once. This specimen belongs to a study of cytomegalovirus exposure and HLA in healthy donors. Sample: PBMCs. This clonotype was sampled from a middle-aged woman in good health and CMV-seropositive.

CDR3 coding DNA: TGCAGCGTTGAAGAACGACTAGTTAGCGACAATGAGCAGTTCTTC. Its translation: CSVEERLVSDNEQFF. The rearrangement links TRBV29-1 to TRBJ2-1; TRBD2 might be the D (6 bases). V shed 0 bases and J shed 5 bases, with 14 bases lying between them. The germline gives CDR1 SQVTM, CDR2 ANQGSEA. The CDR3 totals 15 residues.